The present TCR beta chain was sequenced within a study of molecular identifiers for immune sequencing clone quantification. Study-wide points: For highly expanded clones, sizes could be underestimated when identical TCR molecules share a barcode.

The CDR3 covers 16 residues. With 4 bases removed from V and 1 base from J, the gap between germline ends came to 16 bases. In germline, CDR1 is MGHRA, CDR2 YSYEKL. Previously described methods and listed TCR primers were employed for the bulk TCR libraries. MiXCR, applied by TCRdb to the PCR reads, yields one record per CDR3 protein. The profile covers about 630,000 distinct CDR3 sequences, with around 25% appearing a single time and 0.75% to 0.8% taken by the ten largest. This clonotype was found a few times. Its cognate antigen is unknown. V usage is TRBV4-1 and J usage is TRBJ1-1, with D possibly TRBD1 on 6 matching bases. Material: naive CD8+ T cells from blood, with Jurkat cell RNA spiked in. Indicated subset: FACS-sorted CD8+CD4-CCR7+CD45RA+ naive T cells. This receptor was identified in a human donor in good health. Some libraries in this study had Jurkat cell RNA spiked in. The CDR3 is CASSRGDNQENTEAFF. DNA of the CDR3: TGCGCCAGCAGCCGGGGGGACAACCAGGAGAACACTGAAGCTTTCTTT.